The sequence of this T cell receptor beta chain was determined in a study of T cell responses to AZD1222 COVID-19 vaccine (dated by TCRdb to about 2021). Regarding the complete study: TCR sequencing was performed for roughly 250 trial participants, of whom about 200 were given two doses of AZD1222 and around 25 were given two doses of MenACWY control vaccine. Trial participants were enrolled by age into subgroups of 18-55, 56-69 and 70-plus years, and around 150, 28 and 57 TCR-sequenced participants, respectively, were included in these subgroups. General findings and caveats noted by the study authors: Most participants were white British and females outnumbered males, and the authors suggested that clonal diversity may have been underestimated. Because no day 14 peak-response samples were available, repertoires were characterized only after the peak T cell response. Reportedly, almost half of the unique spike-specific TCRs recognized epitopes lying outside the regions that are mutated in the B.1.351 and B.1.1.7 variants. In the small 56-69-year group, the increase in depth fell short of significance, most likely because of low power. Conclusions about previously exposed vaccinees were limited because only six AZD1222 recipients were SARS-CoV-2 seropositive at baseline. Spike-specific TCR breadth and depth rose significantly after two AZD1222 doses compared with day 0 and with MenACWY recipients. The vaccine-associated CD4 TCRs covered the entire spike protein, and the dominant responses fell in regions 160-218 and 743-854.

The label giving this sample's time point can be read as: about 28 days (+/-7) after the second vaccine dose. AZD1222 recipients with second doses at about 4 weeks or about 12 weeks were pooled, because spike-specific TCR depth and breadth did not differ between schedules. Vaccinee samples were obtained from the UK trials COV001 and COV002, which included a single-blind randomized controlled phase 2/3 trial of AZD1222 (ChAdOx1 nCoV-19) in healthy adults. For TCRbeta chain sequencing, PBMC samples were collected from trial participants at day 0 and at day 28 after the second dose. From its cysteine to its phenylalanine, the CDR3 spans 13 amino acids. Only CDR3 DNA is held: 39 bases, read in frame from base 1. The germline V gene supplies CDR1 KGHSH and CDR2 LQKENI. V lost 5 bases and J lost 1 base; the stretch between them is 8 bases long. Details on this clone: The antigen it binds to is not known. No quality values exist for individual bases; no much larger clone is one base distant.

The CDR3 regions of human TCRbeta chains were analyzed by immunosequencing. The original methods were these. TCRs in the repertoires were compared against a reference library of SARS-CoV-2-specific TCRs that had been generated with the MIRA antigen-specificity platform. Breadth was defined as the fraction of unique TCRs that were SARS-CoV-2-associated. Depth was defined as the fraction of total T cells that were SARS-CoV-2-associated. Using the MIRA data, each spike-specific TCR was mapped to the spike region that the TCR reacts to and placed in a CD4 or CD8 class. Log10-transformed breadth and depth values were compared by one-way ANOVA with Sidak's multiple comparisons tests. This is the immuneACCESS table as TCRdb keeps it, with only in-frame sequences that have V and J called. A part of the clones is gone; compared with another copy, unresolved V genes explain less than half, and the rest is unexplained. V and J calls and clone size are as listed in that table; D and trimming were resolved from the DNA. The sample table shows some 190,000 clones, and nearly 95% are seen once. Of the sample, approximately 1.8% is held by the ten largest clones.

Sequenced here: peripheral blood, sampled 28 days after the second AZD1222 dose. The TCR sequence derives from an adult who received the AZD1222 COVID-19 vaccine. The rearranged chain carries TRBV18 and TRBJ1-1, with a tentative D gene TRBD1 over 6 matching bases. The DNA sequence is as follows: TGTGCCAGCTCAGAGGGACAGAACACTGAAGCTTTCTTT. Its protein is CASSEGQNTEAFF.